This T cell receptor (beta chain) was captured by sequencing in a study of response to subunit inactivated influenza vaccine (dated by TCRdb to the late 2010s). In terms of the full investigation: To follow how T cells responded to a trivalent subunit inactivated influenza vaccine, the researchers relied on deep quantitative profiling of the T cell receptor repertoire.

The sample holds a few counts of this clonotype. Its target antigen remains unknown. The sample holds no much larger clone one base away, and base qualities are not on file. Library prep was done by RT-PCR. TCRdb lists the instrument as Illumina HiSeq 2500. TCRdb cleaned the public reads at Q25 with fastp, built clones with MiXCR and kept in-frame beta chains. Rows are unified per CDR3 protein, each entry keeping the most common DNA and genes. For this sample the table gives around 710,000 distinct CDR3 sequences, of which approximately 15% were detected only once. The top ten constitute approximately 6.5% of the sample. Based on the germline V gene (reference sequence), the CDR1 and CDR2 sequences are SEHNR and FQNEAQ. The CDR3 starts with the cysteine, ends with the phenylalanine, and has 14 residues. Left in the record is the CDR3 DNA by itself, 42 bases read in frame from the first base. Trimming costs V 5 bases and J 4 bases, and their ends lie 12 bases apart.

Overall study results and their limits: It was suggested by the authors that each seasonal influenza vaccination may recruit only a limited number of new T cells.

This specimen consisted of PBMCs from blood, obtained 14 to 15 days before vaccination. The V and J segments used are TRBV7-9 and TRBJ2-1; a tentative D call is TRBD2 (6 bases match). This TCR was recovered from a man aged 50 or older who received an inactivated influenza vaccine. Donor details come from another sample of the same person, matched by shared clones. The bases are TGTGCCAGCAGCCCATGGGACTCTTACAATGAGCAGTTCTTC. It codes for CASSPWDSYNEQFF.